A selection of T cell receptor beta chains follows, all from one sample in a study of shared clonotypes between healthy human individuals. Libraries were prepared by immunoSEQ multiplex PCR; TCRdb keeps only in-frame clonotypes and omits some of them. The table has 800,000 to 1,200,000 clones, approximately 80% seen once. Sequencing used memory CD4+ T cells from PBMCs. The receptors shown here come from a man between 18 and 29 years old in good health. Some clones in this sample may be carry-over from other donors' samples. The CDR3 runs from the conserved cysteine through the conserved F or W. The order of the fields is D gene, V gene, CDR3 length, clone size, J gene, CDR3 protein, CDR3 DNA. A D gene is named only where the DNA matches it firmly. Some rows mark clone size as missing; the rest say once, few, many or name a class of expanded clone.

>TRBD1|TRBV7-3|15|NA|TRBJ1-2
CASSLYPTGEGGYTF
TGTGCCAGCAGCTTATATCCCACAGGGGAAGGCGGCTACACCTTC
>NA|TRBV28|14|NA|TRBJ1-3
CASSWGLTGNTIYF
TGTGCCAGCAGTTGGGGACTTACTGGAAACACCATATATTTT
>NA|TRBV27|14|NA|TRBJ2-3
CASSPILASDTQYF
TGTGCCAGCAGTCCTATCCTAGCTTCGGATACGCAGTATTTT
>NA|TRBV19|13|NA|TRBJ1-4
CASMGLSNEKLFF
TGTGCCAGTATGGGACTGAGTAATGAAAAACTGTTTTTT
>NA|TRBV29-1|14|NA|TRBJ2-1
CSVGGTMQSNEQFF
TGCAGCGTTGGGGGGACCATGCAATCCAATGAGCAGTTCTTC
>NA|TRBV9|14|NA|TRBJ1-5
CASSVEGHGQPQHF
TGTGCCAGCAGCGTAGAAGGGCACGGTCAGCCCCAGCATTTT
>NA|TRBV9|14|NA|TRBJ1-4
CASSVAHYAEKLFF
TGTGCCAGCAGCGTAGCCCATTATGCTGAAAAACTGTTTTTT
>TRBD2|TRBV7-7|15|NA|TRBJ2-5
CASSLRSGGTETQYF
TGTGCCAGCAGCTTACGATCGGGAGGGACGGAGACCCAGTACTTC
>TRBD2|TRBV28|15|NA|TRBJ2-1
CASSFSPSGNYEQFF
TGTGCCAGCAGTTTTTCCCCTAGCGGGAACTATGAGCAGTTCTTC
>TRBD1|TRBV29-1|14|NA|TRBJ2-5
CSVGDRGSQETQYF
TGCAGCGTTGGGGACAGGGGGAGCCAAGAGACCCAGTACTTC
>NA|TRBV9|13|NA|TRBJ2-5
CASSAGGAETQYF
TGTGCCAGCAGCGCTGGGGGAGCAGAGACCCAGTACTTC
>NA|TRBV18|15|NA|TRBJ1-1
CASSPNRDANTEAFF
TGTGCCAGCTCACCAAACCGGGACGCAAACACTGAAGCTTTCTTT
>TRBD1|TRBV28|19|NA|TRBJ1-3
CASSSPGTGGISSGNTIYF
TGTGCCAGCAGTTCCCCCGGGACAGGGGGCATCAGCTCTGGAAACACCATATATTTT
>NA|TRBV10-3|13|NA|TRBJ2-7
CAISESGFYEQYF
TGTGCCATCAGTGAGTCTGGGTTCTACGAGCAGTACTTC
>TRBD1|TRBV10-3|12|NA|TRBJ2-7
CATRTGHYEQYF
TGTGCCACAAGGACAGGGCACTACGAGCAGTACTTC
>NA|TRBV7-9|13|once|TRBJ1-6
CASSPSTASPLHF
TGTGCCAGCAGCCCCTCGACTGCTTCACCCCTCCACTTT
>NA|TRBV2|14|NA|TRBJ2-7
CASSSTGTPYEQYF
TGTGCCAGCAGCTCAACAGGGACTCCCTACGAGCAGTACTTC
>NA|TRBV28|13|NA|TRBJ2-7
CASSSIYSYEQYF
TGTGCCAGCAGCTCGATTTACTCCTACGAGCAGTACTTC
>NA|TRBV5-1|16|NA|TRBJ2-2
CASSLVAGSDTGELFF
TGCGCCAGCAGCTTGGTGGCAGGGTCGGACACCGGGGAGCTGTTTTTT
>NA|TRBV5-1|15|NA|TRBJ2-1
CASSASGFGPNEQFF
TGCGCCAGCAGCGCGTCGGGATTTGGCCCCAATGAGCAGTTCTTC
>TRBD2|TRBV9|15|NA|TRBJ2-3
CASSAGTSASNTQYF
TGTGCCAGCAGCGCCGGGACTAGCGCCTCAAATACGCAGTATTTT
>TRBD2|TRBV7-9|15|NA|TRBJ2-1
CASSLSGNPYNEQFF
TGTGCCAGCAGCCTGAGCGGGAACCCCTACAATGAGCAGTTCTTC
>TRBD1|TRBV4-1|15|few|TRBJ1-2
CASSQAQGQGFSYTF
TGCGCCAGCAGCCAGGCTCAAGGACAGGGGTTTAGCTACACCTTC
>TRBD2|TRBV19|15|NA|TRBJ2-3
CASSKLAGGADTQYF
TGTGCCAGTAGTAAGCTAGCGGGAGGGGCAGATACGCAGTATTTT
>NA|TRBV5-8|13|once|TRBJ1-3
CASSLEGRNTIYF
TGTGCCAGCAGCTTGGAAGGCAGAAACACCATATATTTT
>TRBD1|TRBV29-1|17|few|TRBJ1-1
CSVEGGTGSRRDTEAFF
TGCAGCGTTGAAGGTGGGACAGGCTCCCGGCGGGACACTGAAGCTTTCTTT
>TRBD2|TRBV19|17|NA|TRBJ2-7
CASSMARGSGALYEQYF
TGTGCCAGTAGTATGGCCCGAGGTAGCGGGGCTCTCTACGAGCAGTACTTC
>NA|TRBV2|11|NA|TRBJ2-5
CASRQGWTQYF
TGTGCCAGCAGACAGGGTTGGACCCAGTACTTC
>TRBD1|TRBV15|15|few|TRBJ1-1
CATSRGWTGETEAFF
TGTGCCACCAGCAGAGGGTGGACAGGGGAGACTGAAGCTTTCTTT
>TRBD1|TRBV6-5|14|NA|TRBJ1-6
CASSGGQGESPLHF
TGTGCCAGCAGTGGGGGACAGGGGGAATCACCCCTCCACTTT
>NA|TRBV19|16|many|TRBJ2-2
CASSADVIANTGELFF
TGTGCCAGTAGTGCGGACGTAATAGCAAACACCGGGGAGCTGTTTTTT
>TRBD2|TRBV6-1|16|NA|TRBJ2-7
CASSEVRGTNSYEQYF
TGTGCCAGCAGTGAAGTACGGGGGACTAACTCCTACGAGCAGTACTTC
>NA|TRBV4-3|17|NA|TRBJ1-1
CASSQDRGGGVYTEAFF
TGCGCCAGCAGCCAAGATCGGGGGGGTGGTGTGTACACTGAAGCTTTCTTT
>NA|TRBV13|15|NA|TRBJ1-1
CASSGREYLDTEAFF
TGTGCCAGCAGCGGACGGGAGTACCTTGACACTGAAGCTTTCTTT
>NA|TRBV28|13|NA|TRBJ1-4
CASGSATNEKLFF
TGTGCCAGCGGCAGTGCAACTAATGAAAAACTGTTTTTT
>NA|TRBV6-6|15|once|TRBJ1-2
CASSYSTGSTSGYTF
TGTGCCAGCAGTTACTCGACTGGCTCAACCTCAGGCTACACCTTC
>TRBD2|TRBV15|14|NA|TRBJ2-7
CATSSGRPIYEQYF
TGTGCCACCAGCAGCGGGAGGCCAATCTACGAGCAGTACTTC
>NA|TRBV9|14|NA|TRBJ2-1
CASSVGPVTNEQFF
TGTGCCAGCAGCGTTGGGCCCGTAACGAATGAGCAGTTCTTC
>TRBD1|TRBV9|14|NA|TRBJ1-2
CASSVGGDSYGYTF
TGTGCCAGCAGCGTCGGGGGGGACAGCTATGGCTACACCTTC
>TRBD2|TRBV29-1|17|NA|TRBJ2-1
CSGNPHTSGSSYNEQFF
TGCAGCGGTAACCCCCACACTAGCGGGAGCTCCTACAATGAGCAGTTCTTC
>TRBD1|TRBV5-5|16|once|TRBJ1-2
CASSTEHRDRYYGYTF
TGTGCCAGCAGCACAGAACACCGGGACAGATACTATGGCTACACCTTC
>NA|TRBV11-3|14|NA|TRBJ2-7
CASSPGGATYEQYF
TGTGCCAGCAGCCCCGGGGGCGCTACCTACGAGCAGTACTTC
>NA|TRBV4-1|14|NA|TRBJ2-5
CASSRQSVGETQYF
TGCGCCAGCAGCCGGCAAAGCGTGGGGGAGACCCAGTACTTC
>NA|TRBV28|16|NA|TRBJ1-5
CASRRPGRGGNQPQHF
TGTGCCAGCCGAAGGCCGGGGAGAGGTGGCAATCAGCCCCAGCATTTT
>NA|TRBV5-6|11|NA|TRBJ2-7
CASSWGAEQYF
TGTGCCAGCAGCTGGGGGGCCGAGCAGTACTTC
>NA|TRBV28|15|NA|TRBJ2-1
CASSQPSSPYNEQFF
TGTGCCAGCAGCCAACCTAGCAGCCCCTACAATGAGCAGTTCTTC
>NA|TRBV28|16|NA|TRBJ2-1
CASIRAGGPSYNEQFF
TGTGCCAGCATACGGGCTGGGGGCCCCTCCTACAATGAGCAGTTCTTC